Shown below are 19 T cell receptor beta chains from a single sample sequenced in a study of shared clonotypes between healthy human individuals. TCRdb's copy holds only in-frame clones and misses some; the assay was immunoSEQ multiplex PCR. The sample yields over 2 million clones, roughly 90% seen once. Sequencing used naive CD4+ T cells from PBMCs. Regarding subset: CD45RA+ positively selected. The receptors shown here come from a man younger than 30 in good health. Some clones in this sample may be carry-over from other donors' samples.

J is TRBJ2-1 and V is TRBV7-2; TRBD2 matches at 9 bases. This CDR3 is 15 amino acids long. Germline trimming cut 3 bases from V and 3 bases from J; bases unmatched to any gene: 3. Germline-derived CDR1 and CDR2 are SGHTA and FQGNSA. The CDR3 bases are TGTGCCAGCAGCTTTCTAGCGGGAAACTACAATGAGCAGTTCTTC. Residues: CASSFLAGNYNEQFF.

This chain links TRBV4-3 with TRBJ2-5, with TRBD2 identical over 9 bases. The CDR3 is 14 amino acids. The V and J ends lost 5 bases and 4 bases, in that order; junction bases with no gene match: 5. Germline V lookup: CDR1 LGHNA, CDR2 YSLEER. CDR3 region: CASSKLAGGETQYF. CDR3 in DNA: TGCGCCAGCAGCAAACTAGCGGGCGGAGAGACCCAGTACTTC.

The V and J genes are TRBV7-3 and TRBJ2-4; 7 nucleotides agree with TRBD2. The CDR3 is 15 residues long. CDR1 and CDR2 from the germline V gene are SGHTA and FQGTGA. Unmatched junction bases numbered 9, after V lost 10 bases and J lost 0 bases. CDR3 sequence: CANSGRGEAKNIQYF. DNA for the CDR3: TGTGCCAACTCCGGTCGGGGGGAAGCCAAAAACATTCAGTACTTC.

V gene TRBV9 combines with J gene TRBJ2-7; D is unresolved. Germline V gives CDR1 SGDLS, CDR2 YYNGEE. The CDR3 sequence is 12 residues long. V lost 3 bases and J lost 3, with 7 bases in between. The CDR3 sequence: CASSGPDYEQYF. In nucleotides, the CDR3 is TGTGCCAGCAGCGGCCCCGACTACGAGCAGTACTTC.

This chain's CDR3 is CASSLMGPSGSRDIQYF. In DNA, the CDR3 is TGTGCCAGCAGCTTAATGGGGCCTAGCGGGAGTCGGGACATTCAGTACTTC. The chain uses TRBV7-3 and TRBJ2-4; TRBD2 aligns across 10 bases. The CDR3 consists of 17 residues. Germline V CDR1 and CDR2: SGHTA, FQGTGA. With V trimmed by 1 base and J by 8 bases, 11 bases remained unmatched.

This chain links TRBV5-1 with TRBJ1-4, with D tentatively TRBD1 (5 bases). CDR3 length: 15 amino acids. Germline V lookup: CDR1 SGHRS, CDR2 YFSETQ. The ends were cut back, 1 base at V and 5 bases at J, with 12 bases in the middle. The CDR3 here is CASSLYPGTNEKLFF. DNA of the CDR3: TGCGCCAGCAGCTTGTATCCAGGGACGAATGAAAAACTGTTTTTT.

The CDR3 coding sequence is TGTGCCAGCAGTTCCAGGACAGGGGCCACAGATACGCAGTATTTT. It codes for CASSSRTGATDTQYF. The J gene is TRBJ2-3, the V gene TRBV28, with 9 bases matching TRBD1. Losses at the gene ends were 4 bases for V and 2 bases for J; bases not matched to a gene: 4. The CDR3 consists of 15 residues. Germline values: CDR1 MDHEN, CDR2 SYDVKM.

V usage is TRBV29-1 and J usage is TRBJ1-5; tentatively, D is TRBD1 (6 bases). Per germline, CDR1 SQVTM and CDR2 ANQGSEA. V was shortened by 6 bases and J by 1 base, with 13 bases between the two germline ends. The CDR3 covers 14 residues. The CDR3 region is CSVTIQGSNQPQHF. The CDR3 bases are TGCAGCGTAACAATACAGGGAAGCAATCAGCCCCAGCATTTT.

The chain joins TRBV28 to TRBJ2-7; TRBD2 aligns across 9 bases. Germline V gene data show CDR1 as MDHEN and CDR2 as SYDVKM. The trim removed 6 bases at V and 5 bases at J, leaving 14 bases unmatched. The CDR3 consists of 16 residues. The CDR3 reads CASRSTARAGGHEQYF. The DNA for the CDR3 is TGTGCCAGCAGATCGACAGCGCGGGCGGGAGGGCACGAGCAGTACTTC. Filled out from reference TRBV28 and TRBJ2-7, the complete variable domain reads DVKVTQSSRYLVKRTGEKVFLECVQDMDHENMFWYRQDPGLGLRLIYFSYDVKMKEKGDIPEGYSVSREKKERFSLILESASTNQTSMYLCASRSTARAGGHEQYFGPGTRLTVT.

The chain is built from TRBV28 and TRBJ1-5, with D unclear. The V and J ends lost 5 bases and 7 bases respectively, with 21 bases between them. Germline V gene data show CDR1 as MDHEN and CDR2 as SYDVKM. The CDR3 spans 16 residues. CDR3 DNA: TGTGCCAGCAGTACTTCAACGACAATGGGAGGGCAGCCCCAGCATTTT. Translated, it gives CASSTSTTMGGQPQHF.

This clone was recorded a few times. J is TRBJ1-5 and V is TRBV7-8, with a weak D call TRBD1 (5 bases). The CDR3 contains 15 residues. The ends were cut back, 2 bases at V and 4 bases at J, with 12 bases in the middle. Germline V CDR1 and CDR2: SGHVS, FQNEAQ. The CDR3 region has the DNA TGTGCCAGCAGCTTAACTTTGGGGGATAATCAGCCCCAGCATTTT. This encodes CASSLTLGDNQPQHF.

This sequence joins TRBV20-1 and TRBJ2-1; 7 positions match TRBD2. Germline V gene lookup returns CDR1 DFQATT and CDR2 SNEGSKA (reference sequence). This CDR3 is built from 11 residues. With 8 bases clipped from V and 9 bases from J, the junction kept 7 bases outside the gene matches. The DNA of the CDR3 is TGCAGTCCGGTTGTAGCGGGTGAGCAGTTCTTC. It encodes CSPVVAGEQFF.

This clone was detected only a few times. This chain connects TRBV4-3 to TRBJ1-5; D ambiguous. V shed 1 base and J shed 6 bases, with 13 bases lying between them. CDR1 and CDR2 from the germline V gene are LGHNA and YSLEER. The length of the CDR3 is 15 residues. CDR3 protein: CASSQGPTTLQPQHF. For the CDR3, the DNA is TGCGCCAGCAGCCAAGGGCCTACGACTCTTCAGCCCCAGCATTTT.

The chain employs TRBV7-3 and TRBJ2-6; D is ambiguous. The CDR3 totals 19 residues. Germline CDR1 reads SGHTA; CDR2 reads FQGTGA. Trimming stripped 5 bases from V and 1 base from J, with 21 bases between. This CDR3 reads CASSPLGPGDGSGANVLTF. CDR3 in DNA: TGTGCCAGCAGCCCCCTGGGCCCAGGTGATGGTTCTGGGGCCAACGTCCTGACTTTC.

The V gene is TRBV28, the J gene TRBJ2-5; weak D call: TRBD1 (6 bases). Trimming pared 2 bases from V and 5 bases from J, leaving 12 bases between. Germline assignment: CDR1 MDHEN and CDR2 SYDVKM. The CDR3 is made up of 14 amino acids. CDR3 nucleotides: TGTGCCAGCAGTTTAAGGGGGAGTCTTGAGACCCAGTACTTC. Its protein is CASSLRGSLETQYF. The full variable domain, rest sourced from reference TRBV28 and TRBJ2-5, is DVKVTQSSRYLVKRTGEKVFLECVQDMDHENMFWYRQDPGLGLRLIYFSYDVKMKEKGDIPEGYSVSREKKERFSLILESASTNQTSMYLCASSLRGSLETQYFGPGTRLLVL.

The V gene is TRBV29-1, the J gene TRBJ2-2; D gene unclear. The V gene's germline CDR1 is SQVTM and CDR2 ANQGSEA. Trimming cost V 4 bases and J 8 bases, with 14 bases left between them. The CDR3 has 13 amino acids. The CDR3 region is CSVGIGMAGELFF. The CDR3, as DNA: TGCAGCGTTGGGATAGGGATGGCGGGGGAGCTGTTTTTT.

The chain combines TRBV5-1 with TRBJ2-4, with 12 bases that match TRBD2. With V trimmed by 4 bases and J by 8 bases, 7 bases remained unmatched. This CDR3 is 15 amino acids long. The germline V gene has CDR1 SGHRS and CDR2 YFSETQ. For the CDR3, the DNA is TGCGCCAGCAGCCCGCTAGCGGGAGGGACGGACATTCAGTACTTC. Amino acid sequence: CASSPLAGGTDIQYF.

CDR3 region: CASSEGTPADYGYTF. In DNA form, the CDR3 reads TGCGCCAGCAGCGAGGGGACCCCTGCGGACTATGGCTACACCTTC. The J gene is TRBJ1-2, the V gene TRBV5-1; weak D call: TRBD1 (5 bases). Between the trimmed V and J ends, which lost 4 bases and 3 bases, there was a span of 16 bases. There are 15 residues in the CDR3. In germline, CDR1 is SGHRS, CDR2 YFSETQ.

The chain uses TRBV2 and TRBJ1-2; TRBD1 might be the D (6 bases). The CDR3 spans 14 residues. V lost 6 bases and J lost 2, with 13 bases in between. Germline CDR1 and CDR2: SNHLY and FYNNEI. The CDR3 sequence is CASRDSGANYGYTF. The DNA of the CDR3 is TGTGCCAGCAGAGACTCAGGGGCCAACTATGGCTACACCTTC.